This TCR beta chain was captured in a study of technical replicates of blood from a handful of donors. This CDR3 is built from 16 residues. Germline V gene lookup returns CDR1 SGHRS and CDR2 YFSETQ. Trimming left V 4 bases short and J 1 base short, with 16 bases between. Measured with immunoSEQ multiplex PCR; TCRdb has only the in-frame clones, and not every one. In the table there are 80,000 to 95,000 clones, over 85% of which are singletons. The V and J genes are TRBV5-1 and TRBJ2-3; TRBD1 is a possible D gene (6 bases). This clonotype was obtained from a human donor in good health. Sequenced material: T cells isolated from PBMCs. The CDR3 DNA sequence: TGCGCCAGCAGCACTTGGACAGTTCAGGGCACAGATACGCAGTATTTT. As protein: CASSTWTVQGTDTQYF.